Following are 32 T cell receptor beta chains from one sample sequenced in a study of neoadjuvant nivolumab and ipilimumab in lung cancer. TCRdb's table, derived via immunoSEQ multiplex PCR, lists solely in-frame clones and lacks some. The data hold roughly 20,000 clones, with approximately 87% observed a single time. The source material was peripheral blood, sampled before neoadjuvant nivolumab, alone or with ipilimumab. The receptors here all came from an adult with non-small cell lung cancer.

This chain joins TRBV18 and TRBJ1-5; TRBD1 is a possible D gene (5 bases). Deletions cut 3 bases from V and 3 bases from J, with 12 bases between. The CDR3 is 15 residues long. Per the germline V gene, CDR1 is KGHSH and CDR2 is LQKENI. The CDR3 sequence is CASSPQGSNNQPQHF. The CDR3 region has the DNA TGTGCCAGCTCACCGCAGGGTAGTAACAATCAGCCCCAGCATTTT.

V usage is TRBV5-1 and J usage is TRBJ2-4, with 14 bases that match TRBD2. The CDR3 consists of 16 residues. Germline V gene sequence: CDR1 SGHRS, CDR2 YFSETQ. Unmatched junction bases numbered 1, after V lost 0 bases and J lost 5 bases. CDR3 residues: CASSLGLAGGENIQYF. The CDR3 DNA reads TGCGCCAGCAGCTTGGGACTAGCGGGAGGGGAAAACATTCAGTACTTC.

This chain joins TRBV9 and TRBJ1-2, with 7 bases that match TRBD1. The J segment lost 4 bases and the V segment lost 1 base, leaving 10 bases of the junction unmatched. The CDR3 covers 16 residues. The germline V gene encodes CDR1 SGDLS and CDR2 YYNGEE. The CDR3 coding sequence is TGTGCCAGCAGCGTATCTTCGCGACAGGGAGGCTATGGCTACACCTTC. Translating it yields CASSVSSRQGGYGYTF.

The chain employs TRBV9 and TRBJ1-2, with D perhaps TRBD1 (6 bases). The CDR3 extends over 15 amino acids. With 3 bases removed from V and 4 bases from J, the gap between germline ends came to 16 bases. Germline-derived CDR1 and CDR2 are SGDLS and YYNGEE. In nucleotides, the CDR3 is TGTGCCAGCAGCGCAAGGGGGGGCGCGGTCTATGGCTACACCTTC. Encoded protein: CASSARGGAVYGYTF.

In DNA form, the CDR3 reads TGTGCCAGCCTTAGTGGGGGACAGGGCTCTGGAAACACCATATATTTT. This sequence encodes CASLSGGQGSGNTIYF. The V call is TRBV19, the J call TRBJ1-3, with 9 bases that match TRBD1. CDR3 length: 16 amino acids. V was clipped by 9 bases and J by 0 bases; unmatched bases: 9. CDR1 and CDR2 (germline): LNHDA, SQIVND (reference sequence).

This clone was seen just once. CDR3: CASSYLQGYGYTF. The CDR3 DNA sequence: TGTGCCAGCAGTTACCTACAGGGCTATGGCTACACCTTC. The chain carries TRBV6-5 and TRBJ1-2; maybe TRBD1 (6 bases). Germline values: CDR1 MNHEY, CDR2 SVGAGI. Trimming shortened V by 2 bases and J by 4 bases, and 8 bases separated the two germline ends. CDR3 length: 13 residues.

This clone was observed a few times. This chain links TRBV7-2 with TRBJ2-5; the D gene is possibly TRBD2 (5 bases). CDR3 size: 14 residues. V lost 5 bases to trimming and J lost 5 bases, with 15 bases between them. CDR1 is SGHTA and CDR2 is FQGNSA in the germline V gene. In nucleotides, the CDR3 is TGTGCCAGCAGCGGGCCACTAGGAAGGGAGACCCAGTACTTC. Translation gives CASSGPLGRETQYF.

A single count supports this clone. CDR3 nucleotide sequence: TGTGCCAGCAGCCTGATGGGGCAGAAACACAATGAGCAGTTCTTC. Protein sequence: CASSLMGQKHNEQFF. The chain recombines TRBV14 with TRBJ2-1, with D perhaps TRBD1 (5 bases). V lost 4 bases and J 5 bases, leaving 15 bases between the germline ends. CDR1 is SGHDN, CDR2 FVKESK, per germline. The CDR3 spans 15 residues.

The chain uses TRBV6-5 and TRBJ1-4, with 7 bases aligning to TRBD1. Looked up from germline, CDR1 is MNHEY and CDR2 is SVGAGI. V lost 2 bases, J lost 3 bases, and 3 bases stayed unmatched. The CDR3 has 15 amino acids. The CDR3 loop is CASSYRTGANEKLFF. The DNA for the CDR3 is TGTGCCAGCAGTTACCGCACAGGGGCTAATGAAAAACTGTTTTTT.

The chain combines TRBV28 with TRBJ1-2, with 7 bases matching TRBD1. The CDR3 has 14 amino acids. Germline V gene lookup returns CDR1 MDHEN and CDR2 SYDVKM. Losses at the gene ends were 1 base for V and 5 bases for J; bases not matched to a gene: 4. Here the CDR3 DNA reads TGTGCCAGCAGTTTATTCCGGGACAGTTATGGCTACACCTTC. Its translation is CASSLFRDSYGYTF.

The V gene is TRBV5-1, the J gene TRBJ2-2; maybe TRBD2 (5 bases). The CDR3 is made up of 17 amino acids. The germline gives CDR1 SGHRS, CDR2 YFSETQ. Trimming removed 4 bases from V and 1 base from J, with 17 bases in between. CDR3 sequence: CASSPGKGTMNTGELFF. The DNA for the CDR3 is TGCGCCAGCAGCCCCGGGAAGGGCACGATGAACACCGGGGAGCTGTTTTTT.

This clone has a handful of counts. The chain joins TRBV5-4 to TRBJ2-5; no reliable D call. This CDR3 has 12 amino acids. V was clipped by 4 bases and J by 2 bases, with 6 bases between them. CDR1 SGHNT and CDR2 YYREEE come from the germline V gene (reference sequence). CDR3 residues: CASSPNQETQYF. The CDR3 nucleotides read TGTGCCAGCAGCCCGAATCAAGAGACCCAGTACTTC.

The rearrangement joins TRBV9 to TRBJ2-7; no firm D call. The V end was cut by 0 bases, the J end by 7 bases, with 14 bases between. CDR1 is SGDLS and CDR2 is YYNGEE in the germline V gene. CDR3 length: 14 amino acids. The CDR3 region is CASSVGGSTPEQYF. CDR3 nucleotide sequence: TGTGCCAGCAGCGTAGGGGGATCCACCCCGGAGCAGTACTTC.

The rearrangement joins TRBV29-1 to TRBJ1-1; unclear D gene. Germline CDR1 reads SQVTM; CDR2 reads ANQGSEA. The CDR3 loop spans 13 amino acids. CDR3 residues: CTTISQTGTEAFF. The CDR3 coding sequence is TGCACTACCATCTCACAAACCGGCACTGAAGCTTTCTTT.

This clone was counted only a few times. J is TRBJ2-5 and V is TRBV30, with TRBD2 matching 7 bases. Per the germline V gene, CDR1 is GTSNPN and CDR2 is SVGIG (reference sequence). CDR3 length: 14 residues. Losses at the gene ends were 1 base for V and 5 bases for J; bases not matched to a gene: 7. CDR3 DNA: TGTGCCTGGAGTGAGGGAGGGGCAATTGAGACCCAGTACTTC. The encoded protein is CAWSEGGAIETQYF.

The chain links TRBV6-5 to TRBJ1-5, with 8 nucleotides matching TRBD1. Germline V gene data show CDR1 as MNHEY and CDR2 as SVGAGI. V lost 7 bases, J lost 6 bases, and 2 bases stayed unmatched. This CDR3 has 12 amino acids. The CDR3 sequence is CASTTGGQPQHF. As DNA, the CDR3 is TGTGCCAGCACCACAGGGGGTCAGCCCCAGCATTTT.

The V gene is TRBV9, the J gene TRBJ2-3; D ambiguous. Trimming took 2 bases from V and 2 from J, leaving 9 bases between them. The V gene's germline CDR1 is SGDLS and CDR2 YYNGEE. The length of the CDR3 is 14 residues. CDR3 region: CASSVGVSTDTQYF. DNA of the CDR3: TGTGCCAGCAGCGTTGGGGTATCCACAGATACGCAGTATTTT.

The genes are TRBV7-6 and TRBJ2-4; 10 nucleotides agree with TRBD2. With V trimmed by 4 bases and J by 0 bases, 9 bases remained unmatched. The CDR3 runs to 18 residues. Germline CDR1 reads SGHVS; CDR2 reads FNYEAQ. CDR3 loop: CASSSVVAGGKAKNIQYF. DNA of the CDR3: TGTGCCAGCAGCTCTGTAGTAGCGGGAGGAAAAGCCAAAAACATTCAGTACTTC.

Here the CDR3 DNA reads TGCGCCAGCAGCCTCCTAGCGGAGGGCACAGATACGCAGTATTTT. Its protein product is CASSLLAEGTDTQYF. The J gene is TRBJ2-3, the V gene TRBV5-1; 7 bases align to TRBD2. V lost 4 bases to trimming and J lost 1 base; unmatched junction nucleotides: 6. The CDR3 totals 15 residues. CDR1 is SGHRS, CDR2 YFSETQ, per germline. The complete variable domain, with remaining parts taken from reference TRBV5-1 and TRBJ2-3, reads KAGVTQTPRYLIKTRGQQVTLSCSPISGHRSVSWYQQTPGQGLQFLFEYFSETQRNKGNFPGRFSGRQFSNSRSEMNVSTLELGDSALYLCASSLLAEGTDTQYFGPGTRLTVL.

The chain couples TRBV14 to TRBJ2-1; TRBD2 is a possible D gene (6 bases). This CDR3 has 14 residues. V lost 0 bases to trimming and J lost 9 bases, with 12 bases between them. Germline CDR1 is SGHDN and CDR2 is FVKESK. The DNA for the CDR3 is TGTGCCAGCAGCCAAGAAGCGAGGAGGGGTGAGCAGTTCTTC. Translated: CASSQEARRGEQFF.

The chain uses TRBV5-1 and TRBJ2-2; the D is unclear. V dropped 6 bases and J dropped 3 bases, with 9 bases sitting between them. The CDR3 loop spans 13 amino acids. Germline V gene sequence: CDR1 SGHRS, CDR2 YFSETQ. CDR3 DNA sequence: TGCGCCAGCAACTGGGCGGACACCGGGGAGCTGTTTTTT. Protein: CASNWADTGELFF.

V is TRBV18 and J is TRBJ2-1, with D hard to call. CDR3 length: 11 amino acids. V lost 8 bases and J lost 10, with 12 bases in between. The germline CDR1 and CDR2 sequences are KGHSH and LQKENI. The CDR3, as DNA: TGTGCCAGCGCGAACCCCCTGGAGCAGTTCTTC. Its translation is CASANPLEQFF. The complete variable domain, with remaining parts taken from reference TRBV18 and TRBJ2-1, reads NAGVMQNPRHLVRRRGQEARLRCSPMKGHSHVYWYRQLPEEGLKFMVYLQKENIIDESGMPKERFSAEFPKEGPSILRIQQVVRGDSAAYFCASANPLEQFFGPGTRLTVL.

The chain joins TRBV19 to TRBJ2-3; possibly TRBD1 for D (5 bases). The V and J ends lost 3 bases and 3 bases respectively, with 10 bases between them. This CDR3 region has 14 residues. CDR1 LNHDA and CDR2 SQIVND come from the germline V gene (reference sequence). CDR3 amino acids: CASSMTQATDTQYF. The DNA for the CDR3 is TGTGCCAGTAGTATGACACAGGCTACAGATACGCAGTATTTT.

This clone has a single count. The V and J genes are TRBV29-1 and TRBJ1-4; D uncertain. The CDR3 runs to 11 residues. Germline CDR1 reads SQVTM; CDR2 reads ANQGSEA. V was shortened by 5 bases and J by 8 bases, with 9 bases between the two germline ends. For the CDR3, the DNA is TGCAGCGTTAGAGACTACGAAAAACTGTTTTTT. It specifies CSVRDYEKLFF.

The chain employs TRBV5-4 and TRBJ2-2; D perhaps matches TRBD1 (6 bases). Germline values: CDR1 SGHNT, CDR2 YYREEE (reference sequence). CDR3 length: 14 residues. V was shortened by 2 bases and J by 4 bases, with 9 bases between the two germline ends. In nucleotides, the CDR3 is TGTGCCAGCAGCTTTCCAGGGGCCACCGGGGAGCTGTTTTTT. This translates into CASSFPGATGELFF.

Concerning this clone: The junction departs from germline at one end; a sequencing error may be responsible. The rearrangement joins TRBV7-7 to TRBJ2-1; 8 nucleotides align to TRBD2. Germline CDR1 and CDR2: SSHAT and FNYEAQ (reference sequence). The CDR3 loop spans 13 amino acids. CDR3 coding DNA: TGTGCTAGCAGCCCGCGGGGGGCCAATGAGCAGTTCTTC. It specifies CASSPRGANEQFF.

This chain links TRBV29-1 with TRBJ2-7; possibly TRBD2 for D (6 bases). Trimming stripped 4 bases from V and 6 bases from J, with 19 bases between. Germline CDR1 reads SQVTM; CDR2 reads ANQGSEA. The CDR3 runs to 14 residues. The CDR3 DNA is TGCAGCGTTGCGGCAGGGAGCACGCGGGGCGAGCAGTACTTC. This sequence encodes CSVAAGSTRGEQYF.

The chain joins TRBV10-3 to TRBJ2-2; D gene unclear. The ends were cut back, 0 bases at V and 7 bases at J, with 6 bases in the middle. The CDR3 covers 13 residues. CDR1 is ENHRY and CDR2 is SYGVKD in the germline V gene. The CDR3 protein is CAISESTVGELFF. In nucleotides, the CDR3 is TGTGCCATCAGTGAGTCCACCGTCGGGGAGCTGTTTTTT.

The chain carries TRBV5-1 and TRBJ1-4; no clear D. Trimming took off 2 bases at V and 0 bases at J, with 11 bases between the two ends. The V gene's germline CDR1 is SGHRS and CDR2 YFSETQ. CDR3 size: 16 residues. CDR3 region: CASSLNGSPTNEKLFF. The CDR3 region has the DNA TGCGCCAGCAGCTTAAATGGGTCTCCAACTAATGAAAAACTGTTTTTT.

The chain joins TRBV29-1 to TRBJ2-1, with 10 bases fitting TRBD2. Germline V gene sequence: CDR1 SQVTM, CDR2 ANQGSEA. V shed 6 bases and J 4 bases; nucleotides not matched to a gene: 6. The CDR3 contains 14 residues. The CDR3 loop is CSVPSGSIYNEQFF. The CDR3 DNA is TGCAGCGTACCTAGCGGGAGCATTTACAATGAGCAGTTCTTC.

This chain uses TRBV7-9 with TRBJ1-1; D not resolved. Trimming left V 4 bases short and J 0 bases short, with 6 bases between. The CDR3 covers 13 residues. The germline CDR1 and CDR2 sequences are SEHNR and FQNEAQ (reference sequence). This CDR3 is CASSSGVNTEAFF. In nucleotides, the CDR3 is TGTGCCAGCAGCTCCGGCGTGAACACTGAAGCTTTCTTT.

J is TRBJ2-7 and V is TRBV6-5; TRBD1 aligns across 11 bases. V was clipped by 9 bases and J by 6 bases; unmatched bases: 7. The CDR3 extends over 13 amino acids. CDR1 and CDR2 (germline): MNHEY, SVGAGI. CDR3 amino acids: CASTGTGGFEQYF. CDR3 nucleotides: TGTGCCAGTACCGGGACAGGGGGTTTCGAGCAGTACTTC.